What follows is one T cell receptor beta chain and its context. Its cognate antigen is unknown. Evenly divided among several immunoSEQ plates was the genomic DNA of each subset. In the authors' methods: Junction-only immunoSEQ data arrived without quality scores, meaning filtering differed. Generated by immunoSEQ multiplex PCR, the TCRdb table keeps only in-frame clones and is missing some. V and J calls and clone size come straight from that table; D and trimming were deduced from the DNA. The profile shows more than 2,000,000 clones, about 92% of them singletons. Memory CD4+ cells were the fraction left after CD45RA+ naive selection. These data are taken from a study of shared clonotypes between healthy human individuals. Study outcomes and limitations: Although depth was large, rarefaction showed that sequencing of the sorted subsets was incomplete.

V lost 2 bases, J lost 2 bases, and 4 bases stayed unmatched. The CDR3 contains 16 residues. Per germline, CDR1 LNHDA and CDR2 SQIVND (reference sequence). The chain employs TRBV19 and TRBJ2-3; 10 bases are shared with TRBD2. The sequence was obtained from a young man in good health. Sequencing was carried out using naive CD4+ T cells sorted from blood. Subset of the sample: CD45RA+ positively selected. The CDR3 sequence: CASSIIAGGTTDTQYF. The DNA of the CDR3 is TGTGCCAGTAGTATAATAGCGGGAGGAACCACAGATACGCAGTATTTT.